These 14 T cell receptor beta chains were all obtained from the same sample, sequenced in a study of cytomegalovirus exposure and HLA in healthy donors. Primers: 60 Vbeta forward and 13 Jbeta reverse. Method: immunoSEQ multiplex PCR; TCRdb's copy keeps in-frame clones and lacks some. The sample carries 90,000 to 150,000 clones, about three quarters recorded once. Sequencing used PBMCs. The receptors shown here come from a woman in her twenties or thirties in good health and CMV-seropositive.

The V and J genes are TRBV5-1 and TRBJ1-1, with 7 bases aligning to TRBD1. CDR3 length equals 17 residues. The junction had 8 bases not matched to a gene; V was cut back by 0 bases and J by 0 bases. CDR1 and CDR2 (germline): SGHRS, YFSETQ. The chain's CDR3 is CASSLAGTVGMNTEAFF. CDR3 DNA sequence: TGCGCCAGCAGCTTGGCAGGGACAGTCGGGATGAACACTGAAGCTTTCTTT.

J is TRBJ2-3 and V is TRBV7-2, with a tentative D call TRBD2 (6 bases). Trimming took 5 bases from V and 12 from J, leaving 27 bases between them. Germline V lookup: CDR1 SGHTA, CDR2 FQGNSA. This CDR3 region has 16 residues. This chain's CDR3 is CASSPAGASAKSIQYF. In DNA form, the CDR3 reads TGTGCCAGCAGCCCGGCGGGCGCTAGCGCTAAGTCCATTCAGTATTTT.

The CDR3, as DNA: TGTGCCACCAGCAGGCGGGACGGAGGATCCTACGAGCAGTACTTC. As protein: CATSRRDGGSYEQYF. V and J are TRBV15 and TRBJ2-7, with D tentatively TRBD2 (6 bases). Germline V gene data show CDR1 as LNHNV and CDR2 as YYDKDF (reference sequence). Trimming cost V 3 bases and J 1 base, with 13 bases left between them. CDR3 size: 15 residues.

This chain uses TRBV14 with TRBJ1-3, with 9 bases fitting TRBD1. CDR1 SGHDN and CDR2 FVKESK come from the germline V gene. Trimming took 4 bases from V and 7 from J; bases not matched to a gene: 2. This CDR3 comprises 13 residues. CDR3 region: CASSPTGGNTIYF. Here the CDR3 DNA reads TGTGCCAGCAGCCCGACAGGGGGGAACACCATATATTTT.

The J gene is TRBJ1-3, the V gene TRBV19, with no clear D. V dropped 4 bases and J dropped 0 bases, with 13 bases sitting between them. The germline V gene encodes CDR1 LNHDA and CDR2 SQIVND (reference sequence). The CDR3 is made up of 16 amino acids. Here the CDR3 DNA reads TGTGCCAGTAGTACCACCGGGTCGGTCTCTGGAAACACCATATATTTT. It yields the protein CASSTTGSVSGNTIYF.

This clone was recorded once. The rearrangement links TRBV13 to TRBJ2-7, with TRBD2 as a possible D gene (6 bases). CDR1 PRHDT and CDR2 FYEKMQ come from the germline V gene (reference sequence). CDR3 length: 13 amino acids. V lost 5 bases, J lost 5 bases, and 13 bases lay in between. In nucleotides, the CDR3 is TGTGCCAGCAGCGATCCGGGGGTTAACGAGCAGTACTTC. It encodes CASSDPGVNEQYF.

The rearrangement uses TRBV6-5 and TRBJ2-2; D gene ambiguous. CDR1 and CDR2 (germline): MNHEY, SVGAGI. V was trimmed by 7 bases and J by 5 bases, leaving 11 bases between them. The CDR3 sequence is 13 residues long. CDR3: CASTRGGTGELFF. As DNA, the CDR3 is TGTGCCAGCACACGAGGCGGAACCGGGGAGCTGTTTTTT.

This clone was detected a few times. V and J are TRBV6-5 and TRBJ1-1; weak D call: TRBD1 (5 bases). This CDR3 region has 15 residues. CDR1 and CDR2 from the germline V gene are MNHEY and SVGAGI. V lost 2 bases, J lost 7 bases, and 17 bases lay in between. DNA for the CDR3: TGTGCCAGCAGTTACGTCAGGGCCTCCCACGATGAAGCTTTCTTT. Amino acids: CASSYVRASHDEAFF.

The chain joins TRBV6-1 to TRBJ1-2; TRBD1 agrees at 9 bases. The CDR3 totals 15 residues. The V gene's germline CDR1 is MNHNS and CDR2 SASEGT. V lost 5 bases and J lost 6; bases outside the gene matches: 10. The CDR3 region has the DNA TGTGCCAGCAGTTGGGGCGGGACAGGGATCAATGGCTACACCTTC. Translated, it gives CASSWGGTGINGYTF.

The CDR3 coding sequence is TGTGCCAGCAGCTTATCGGGCGGGGGGTCCTACAATGAGCAGTTCTTC. Translated: CASSLSGGGSYNEQFF. The J gene is TRBJ2-1, the V gene TRBV13, with 8 positions matching TRBD2. The V and J ends lost 2 bases and 1 base, in that order; junction bases with no gene match: 4. Germline loops: CDR1 PRHDT, CDR2 FYEKMQ (reference sequence). The CDR3 runs to 16 residues.

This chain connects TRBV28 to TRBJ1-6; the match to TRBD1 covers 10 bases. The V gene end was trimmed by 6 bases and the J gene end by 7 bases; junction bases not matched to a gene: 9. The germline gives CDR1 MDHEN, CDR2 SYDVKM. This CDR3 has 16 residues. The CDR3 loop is CASRSGDRGFNSPLHF. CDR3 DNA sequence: TGTGCCAGCAGGAGCGGGGACAGGGGATTCAATTCACCCCTCCACTTT.

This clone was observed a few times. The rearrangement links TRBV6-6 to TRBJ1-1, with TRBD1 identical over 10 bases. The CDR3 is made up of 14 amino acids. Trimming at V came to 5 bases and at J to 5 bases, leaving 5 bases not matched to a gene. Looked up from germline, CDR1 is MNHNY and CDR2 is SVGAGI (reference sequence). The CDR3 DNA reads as TGTGCCAGCAGTGTGGGGACAGGGGTTACTGAAGCTTTCTTT. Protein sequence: CASSVGTGVTEAFF.

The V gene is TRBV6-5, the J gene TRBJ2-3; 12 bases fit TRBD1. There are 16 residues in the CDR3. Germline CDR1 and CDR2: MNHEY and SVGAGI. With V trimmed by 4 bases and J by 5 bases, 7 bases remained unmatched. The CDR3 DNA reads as TGTGCCAGCAGTTCGCCGGGACAGGGGGCTAAAGATACGCAGTATTTT. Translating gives CASSSPGQGAKDTQYF.

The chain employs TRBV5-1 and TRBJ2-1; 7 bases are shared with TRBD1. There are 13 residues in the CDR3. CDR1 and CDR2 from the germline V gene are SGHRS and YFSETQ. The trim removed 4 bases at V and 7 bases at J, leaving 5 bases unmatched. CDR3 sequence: CASSLQGWNEQFF. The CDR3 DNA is TGCGCCAGCAGCCTACAGGGGTGGAATGAGCAGTTCTTC.